Given below is one T cell receptor beta chain in context. Its specificity is unknown. These data belong to a study of cytomegalovirus exposure and HLA in healthy donors. PCR was performed using 60 Vbeta and 13 Jbeta primers. In the original analysis: The count from a later analysis was some 76 million unique TCR beta chains, 9.5 million to 11 million of them shared. Sequenced by immunoSEQ multiplex PCR; TCRdb stores in-frame clones only, minus some. Clone size and V and J calls were adopted from that table, with D and trimming inferred from the DNA. The table has a few hundred thousand clones, roughly 80% seen once. Germline assignment: CDR1 SEHNR and CDR2 FQNEAQ (reference sequence). The CDR3 loop spans 12 amino acids. Between the trimmed V and J ends, which lost 5 bases and 4 bases, there was a span of 9 bases. Findings and limits, study-wide: Despite most TCR sequences being rare, some public TCRs occurred in many donors. In a later analysis, CMV-associated beta chains were mostly HLA-associated, it appeared. In vitro, a few CMV-associated chains proved specific for CMV antigens.

Sample: PBMCs. This TCR came from a girl between 10 and 17 years old in good health and CMV-seronegative. The V and J genes are TRBV7-9 and TRBJ2-7; D ambiguous. The CDR3 loop reads CASSAQTYEQYF. DNA for the CDR3: TGTGCCAGCAGCGCCCAAACATACGAGCAGTACTTC.